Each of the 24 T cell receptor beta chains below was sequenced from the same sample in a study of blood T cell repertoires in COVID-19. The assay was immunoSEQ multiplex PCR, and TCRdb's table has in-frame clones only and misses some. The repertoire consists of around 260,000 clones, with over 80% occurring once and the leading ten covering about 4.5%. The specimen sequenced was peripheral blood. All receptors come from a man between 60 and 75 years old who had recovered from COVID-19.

This CDR3 reads CASSLLVNRDGYTF. CDR3 bases: TGCGCCAGCAGCCTGCTCGTTAACCGGGATGGCTACACCTTC. V and J are TRBV5-1 and TRBJ1-2; D not resolved. V was cut by 4 bases and J by 6 bases, with 16 bases left in between. Germline CDR1 is SGHRS and CDR2 is YFSETQ. The CDR3 length is 14 residues.

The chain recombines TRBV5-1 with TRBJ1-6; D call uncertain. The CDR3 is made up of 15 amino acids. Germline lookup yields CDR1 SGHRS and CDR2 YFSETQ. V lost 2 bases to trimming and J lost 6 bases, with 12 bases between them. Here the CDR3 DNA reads TGCGCCAGCAGCTTTGGCAGTACGGGTAATTCACCCCTCCACTTT. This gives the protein CASSFGSTGNSPLHF.

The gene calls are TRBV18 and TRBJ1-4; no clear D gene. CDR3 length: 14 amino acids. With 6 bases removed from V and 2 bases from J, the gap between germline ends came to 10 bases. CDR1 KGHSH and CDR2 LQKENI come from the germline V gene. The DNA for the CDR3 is TGTGCCAGCTCGCGGGAGTCGACTAATGAAAAACTGTTTTTT. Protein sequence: CASSRESTNEKLFF.

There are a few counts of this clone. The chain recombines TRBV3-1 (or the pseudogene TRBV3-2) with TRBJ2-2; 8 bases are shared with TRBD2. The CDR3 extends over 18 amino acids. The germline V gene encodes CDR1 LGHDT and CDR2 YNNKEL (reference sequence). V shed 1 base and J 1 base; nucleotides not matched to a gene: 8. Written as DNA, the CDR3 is TGTGCCAGCAGCCAAGCCCCAATAGCGGGGAAGAACACCGGGGAGCTGTTTTTT. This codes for CASSQAPIAGKNTGELFF.

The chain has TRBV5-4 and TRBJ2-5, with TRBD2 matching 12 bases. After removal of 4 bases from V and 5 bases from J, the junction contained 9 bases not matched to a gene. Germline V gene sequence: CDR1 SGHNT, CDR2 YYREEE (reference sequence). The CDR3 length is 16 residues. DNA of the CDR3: TGTGCCAGCAGCCATCCCGGGACTAGCGGGCGGGAGACCCAGTACTTC. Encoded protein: CASSHPGTSGRETQYF.

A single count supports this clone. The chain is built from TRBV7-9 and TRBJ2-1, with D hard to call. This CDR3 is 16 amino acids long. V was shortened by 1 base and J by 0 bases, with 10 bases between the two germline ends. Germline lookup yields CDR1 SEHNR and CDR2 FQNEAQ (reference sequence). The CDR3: CASSLVGRNSYNEQFF. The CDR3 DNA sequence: TGTGCCAGCAGCTTAGTTGGCAGGAACTCCTACAATGAGCAGTTCTTC.

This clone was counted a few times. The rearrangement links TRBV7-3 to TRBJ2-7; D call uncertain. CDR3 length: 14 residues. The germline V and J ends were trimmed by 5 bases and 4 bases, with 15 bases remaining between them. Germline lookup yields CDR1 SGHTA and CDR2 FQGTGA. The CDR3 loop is CASSIGRMQYEQYF. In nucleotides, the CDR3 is TGTGCCAGCAGCATCGGCAGGATGCAGTACGAGCAGTACTTC.

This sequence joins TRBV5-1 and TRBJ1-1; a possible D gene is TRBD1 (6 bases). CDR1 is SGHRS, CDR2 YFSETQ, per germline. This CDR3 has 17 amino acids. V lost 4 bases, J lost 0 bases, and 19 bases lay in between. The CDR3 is CASSRTTTGTMNTEAFF. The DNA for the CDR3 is TGCGCCAGCAGCAGAACAACCACAGGGACGATGAACACTGAAGCTTTCTTT.

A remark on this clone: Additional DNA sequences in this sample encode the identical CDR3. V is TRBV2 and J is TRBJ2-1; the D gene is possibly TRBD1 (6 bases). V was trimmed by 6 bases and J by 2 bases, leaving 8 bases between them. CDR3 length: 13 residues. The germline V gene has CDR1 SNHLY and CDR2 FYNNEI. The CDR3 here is CASRDSTYNEQFF. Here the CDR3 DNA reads TGTGCCAGCAGGGACAGCACCTACAATGAGCAGTTCTTC.

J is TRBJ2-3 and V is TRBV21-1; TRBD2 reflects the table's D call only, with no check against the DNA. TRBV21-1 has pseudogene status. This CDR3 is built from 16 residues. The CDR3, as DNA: TGTGCCAGCAGCAATGCCGTCGGGATCTCTTGGGATACGCAGTATTTT. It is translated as CASSNAVGISWDTQYF.

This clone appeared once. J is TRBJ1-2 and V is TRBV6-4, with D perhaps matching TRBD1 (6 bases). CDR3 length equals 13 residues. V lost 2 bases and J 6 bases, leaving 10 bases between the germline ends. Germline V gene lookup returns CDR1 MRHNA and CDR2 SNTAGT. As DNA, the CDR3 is TGTGCCAGCAGTGACAACAGGGTTGATGGCTACACCTTC. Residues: CASSDNRVDGYTF.

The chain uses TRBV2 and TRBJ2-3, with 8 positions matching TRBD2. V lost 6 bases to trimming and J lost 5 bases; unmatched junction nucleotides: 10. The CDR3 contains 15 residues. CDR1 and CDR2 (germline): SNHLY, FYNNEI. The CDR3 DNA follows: TGTGCCAGCAGGAACGCCTTGCTAGCGGGAGATACGCAGTATTTT. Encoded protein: CASRNALLAGDTQYF.

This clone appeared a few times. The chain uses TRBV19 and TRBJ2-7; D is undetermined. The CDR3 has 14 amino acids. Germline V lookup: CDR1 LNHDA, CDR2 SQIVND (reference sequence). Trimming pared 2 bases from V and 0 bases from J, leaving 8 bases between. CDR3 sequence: CASSITAVSYEQYF. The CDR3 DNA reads TGTGCCAGTAGTATAACGGCGGTCTCCTACGAGCAGTACTTC. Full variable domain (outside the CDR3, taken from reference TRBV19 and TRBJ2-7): DGGITQSPKYLFRKEGQNVTLSCEQNLNHDAMYWYRQDPGQGLRLIYYSQIVNDFQKGDIAEGYSVSREKKESFPLTVTSAQKNPTAFYLCASSITAVSYEQYFGPGTRLTVT.

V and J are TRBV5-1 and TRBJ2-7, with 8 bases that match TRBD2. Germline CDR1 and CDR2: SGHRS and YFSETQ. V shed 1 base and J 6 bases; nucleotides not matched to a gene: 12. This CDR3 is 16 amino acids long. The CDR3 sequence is CASSLTAGTSRAEQYF. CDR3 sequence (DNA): TGCGCCAGCAGCTTGACAGCCGGGACTAGTAGAGCCGAGCAGTACTTC.

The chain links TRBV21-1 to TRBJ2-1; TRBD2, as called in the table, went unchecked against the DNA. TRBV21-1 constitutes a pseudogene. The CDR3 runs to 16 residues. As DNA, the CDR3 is TGTGCCAGCAGCAAAGGTCGGGATACAACCTACAATGAGCAGTTCTTC. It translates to CASSKGRDTTYNEQFF.

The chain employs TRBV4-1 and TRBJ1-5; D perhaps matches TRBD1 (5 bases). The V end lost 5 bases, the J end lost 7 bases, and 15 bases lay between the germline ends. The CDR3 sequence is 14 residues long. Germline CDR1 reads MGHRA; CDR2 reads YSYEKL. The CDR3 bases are TGCGCCAGCAGCGGAGCGCGGGGGATCCAGCCCCAGCATTTT. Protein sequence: CASSGARGIQPQHF.

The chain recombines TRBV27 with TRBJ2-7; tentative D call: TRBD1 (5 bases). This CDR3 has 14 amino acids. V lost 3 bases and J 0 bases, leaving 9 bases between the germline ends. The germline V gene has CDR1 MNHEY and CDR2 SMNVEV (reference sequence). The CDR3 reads CASSLGRSSYEQYF. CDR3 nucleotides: TGTGCCAGCAGTTTGGGGCGCAGCTCCTACGAGCAGTACTTC.

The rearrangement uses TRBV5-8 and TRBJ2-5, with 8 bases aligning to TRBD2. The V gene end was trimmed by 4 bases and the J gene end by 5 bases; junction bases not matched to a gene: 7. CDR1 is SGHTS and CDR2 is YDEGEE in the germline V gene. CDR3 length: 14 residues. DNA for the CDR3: TGTGCCAGCAGCCGGCGGGGGGCGCGTGAGACCCAGTACTTC. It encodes CASSRRGARETQYF.

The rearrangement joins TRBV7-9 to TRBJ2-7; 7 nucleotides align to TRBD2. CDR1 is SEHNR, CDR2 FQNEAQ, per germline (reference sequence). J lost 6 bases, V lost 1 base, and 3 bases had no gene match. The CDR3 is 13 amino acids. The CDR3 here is CASSLEWGGEQYF. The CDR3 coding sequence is TGTGCCAGCAGCTTAGAGTGGGGGGGCGAGCAGTACTTC.

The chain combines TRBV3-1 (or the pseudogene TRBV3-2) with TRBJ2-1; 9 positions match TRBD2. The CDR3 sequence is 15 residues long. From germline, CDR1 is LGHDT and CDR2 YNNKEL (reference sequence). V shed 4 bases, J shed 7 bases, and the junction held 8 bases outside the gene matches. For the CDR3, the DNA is TGTGCCAGCAGCCCCCAGACTAGCGGTGAGAATGAGCAGTTCTTC. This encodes CASSPQTSGENEQFF.

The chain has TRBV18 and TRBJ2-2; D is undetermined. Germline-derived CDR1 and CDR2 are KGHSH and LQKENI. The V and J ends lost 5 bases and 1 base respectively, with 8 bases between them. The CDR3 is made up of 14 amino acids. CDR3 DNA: TGTGCCAGCTCAGATCGACAGAACACCGGGGAGCTGTTTTTT. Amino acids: CASSDRQNTGELFF.

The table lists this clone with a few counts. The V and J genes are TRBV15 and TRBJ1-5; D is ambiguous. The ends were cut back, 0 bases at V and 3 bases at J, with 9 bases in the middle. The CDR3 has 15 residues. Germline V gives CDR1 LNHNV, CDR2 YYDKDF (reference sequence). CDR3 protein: CATSRDAQINQPQHF. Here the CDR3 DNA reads TGTGCCACCAGCAGAGATGCACAGATCAATCAGCCCCAGCATTTT.

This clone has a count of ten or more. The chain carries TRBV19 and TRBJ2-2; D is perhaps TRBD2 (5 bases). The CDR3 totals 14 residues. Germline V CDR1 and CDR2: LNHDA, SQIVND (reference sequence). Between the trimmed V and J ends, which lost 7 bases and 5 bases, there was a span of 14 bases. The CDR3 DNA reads TGTGCCAGTATGGAGCGGAGACGTACCGGGGAGCTGTTTTTT. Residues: CASMERRRTGELFF.

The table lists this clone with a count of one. CDR3 nucleotide sequence: TGTGCCAGCAGCCTACTAGCGGGAGGGAGCACCGGGGAGCTGTTTTTT. This codes for CASSLLAGGSTGELFF. The gene calls are TRBV3-1 (or the pseudogene TRBV3-2) and TRBJ2-2, with 13 bases matching TRBD2. V shed 4 bases and J 4 bases; nucleotides not matched to a gene: 3. There are 16 residues in the CDR3. Germline CDR1 LGHDT, CDR2 YNNKEL (reference sequence).